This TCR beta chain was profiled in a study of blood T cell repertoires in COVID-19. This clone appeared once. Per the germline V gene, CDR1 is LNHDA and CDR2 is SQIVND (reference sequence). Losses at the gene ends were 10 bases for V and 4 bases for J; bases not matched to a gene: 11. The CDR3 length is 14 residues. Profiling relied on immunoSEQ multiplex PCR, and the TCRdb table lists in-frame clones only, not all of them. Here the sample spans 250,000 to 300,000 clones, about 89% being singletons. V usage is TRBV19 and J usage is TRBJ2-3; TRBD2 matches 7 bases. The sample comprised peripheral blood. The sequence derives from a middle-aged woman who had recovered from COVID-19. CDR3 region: CATRDYRNADTQYF. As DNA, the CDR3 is TGTGCCACTCGGGACTACCGGAACGCAGATACGCAGTATTTT.